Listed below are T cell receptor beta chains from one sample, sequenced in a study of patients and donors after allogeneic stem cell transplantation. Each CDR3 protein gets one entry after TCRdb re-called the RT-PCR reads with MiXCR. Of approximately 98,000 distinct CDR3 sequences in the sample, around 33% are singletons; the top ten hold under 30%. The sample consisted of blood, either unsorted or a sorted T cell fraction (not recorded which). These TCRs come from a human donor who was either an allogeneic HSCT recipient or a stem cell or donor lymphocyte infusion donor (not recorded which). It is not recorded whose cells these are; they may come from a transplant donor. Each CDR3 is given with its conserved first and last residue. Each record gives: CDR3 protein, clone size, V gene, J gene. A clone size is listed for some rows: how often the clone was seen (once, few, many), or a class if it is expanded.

CDR3: CASSPTGGRFYGYTF; size: few; V: TRBV28; J: TRBJ1-2
CDR3: CASSPGAGLGPTGELFF; size: -; V: TRBV12-3/TRBV12-4; J: TRBJ2-2
CDR3: CASSVAADSYEQYF; size: few; V: TRBV9; J: TRBJ2-7
CDR3: CASSKTGDSGEKLFF; size: -; V: TRBV21-1; J: TRBJ1-4
CDR3: CASSLLAGKNNEQFF; size: -; V: TRBV5-6; J: TRBJ2-1
CDR3: CSARVSTVPSSYEQYF; size: few; V: TRBV20-1; J: TRBJ2-7
CDR3: CATSPTGKGNQPQHF; size: few; V: TRBV24-1; J: TRBJ1-5
CDR3: CASRFPAGARRSGELFF; size: -; V: TRBV6-2/TRBV6-3; J: TRBJ2-2
CDR3: CASSRKAFF; size: few; V: TRBV5-1; J: TRBJ1-1
CDR3: CSAETGANTGELFF; size: -; V: TRBV20-1; J: TRBJ2-2
CDR3: CASSGGTLSYNEQFF; size: -; V: TRBV9; J: TRBJ2-1
CDR3: CAWREEAVNNEQFF; size: -; V: TRBV30; J: TRBJ2-1
CDR3: CSVETTPNTEAFF; size: many; V: TRBV29-1; J: TRBJ1-1
CDR3: CASSPYSTGNLGYTF; size: -; V: TRBV7-2; J: TRBJ1-2
CDR3: CASSQDGPRSNRIYGYTF; size: few; V: TRBV4-3; J: TRBJ1-2
CDR3: CASRLSPGELFF; size: few; V: TRBV2; J: TRBJ2-2
CDR3: CASSYGTGGLNTEAFF; size: few; V: TRBV13; J: TRBJ1-1
CDR3: CASSLGSYEQYF; size: many; V: TRBV12-3/TRBV12-4; J: TRBJ2-7
CDR3: CASSPGALYNSPLHF; size: -; V: TRBV7-2; J: TRBJ1-6
CDR3: CASSPRNEAFF; size: once; V: TRBV6-6; J: TRBJ1-1
CDR3: CASSPGQNQPQHF; size: many; V: TRBV18; J: TRBJ1-5
CDR3: CASSRPGEETQYF; size: -; V: TRBV28; J: TRBJ2-5
CDR3: CSARSGTALNNEQFF; size: -; V: TRBV20-1; J: TRBJ2-1
CDR3: CAISRSGPSPYEQYF; size: -; V: TRBV10-3; J: TRBJ2-7
CDR3: CASRAIYEQYF; size: -; V: TRBV6-1; J: TRBJ2-7
CDR3: CAWREGRNTEAFF; size: -; V: TRBV30; J: TRBJ1-1
CDR3: CASSQAGTSGVYEQYF; size: -; V: TRBV4-2; J: TRBJ2-7
CDR3: CASSEGGAVYGYTF; size: -; V: TRBV19; J: TRBJ1-2
CDR3: CASSQVLGYIAEAFF; size: few; V: TRBV4-3; J: TRBJ1-1
CDR3: CASSYRSTGNTEAFF; size: -; V: TRBV6-2/TRBV6-3; J: TRBJ1-1
CDR3: CASRHRQLNEKLFF; size: -; V: TRBV6-5; J: TRBJ1-4
CDR3: CSATGPGAKNIQYF; size: few; V: TRBV20-1; J: TRBJ2-4
CDR3: CASSVGQAAYGYTF; size: -; V: TRBV9; J: TRBJ1-2
CDR3: CASSFMTRHVGAFF; size: few; V: TRBV7-2; J: TRBJ1-1
CDR3: CASSRMGETQYF; size: few; V: TRBV4-2; J: TRBJ2-5
CDR3: CASSLRDRGPGELFF; size: -; V: TRBV27; J: TRBJ2-2
CDR3: CASSFRHRFSYNEQFF; size: -; V: TRBV5-1; J: TRBJ2-1
CDR3: CSASLIAGNSYNEQFF; size: few; V: TRBV20-1; J: TRBJ2-1
CDR3: CATSAPGTGGLNEQFF; size: -; V: TRBV24-1; J: TRBJ2-1
CDR3: CASSPGRKRGEKLFF; size: few; V: TRBV12-3/TRBV12-4; J: TRBJ1-4
CDR3: CASSSRGISKNTEAFF; size: -; V: TRBV5-1; J: TRBJ1-1
CDR3: CASSQGGRVLQSTDTQYF; size: -; V: TRBV4-3; J: TRBJ2-3
CDR3: CASSFAGEYQPQHF; size: many; V: TRBV12-3/TRBV12-4; J: TRBJ1-5
CDR3: CASTPGGWNTEAFF; size: -; V: TRBV6-2/TRBV6-3; J: TRBJ1-1
CDR3: CASRLTPRSYEQYF; size: -; V: TRBV13; J: TRBJ2-7
CDR3: CASSYSVGLNTEAFF; size: few; V: TRBV6-5; J: TRBJ1-1
CDR3: CASIPGTLKGTDTQYF; size: -; V: TRBV6-6; J: TRBJ2-3
CDR3: CASSLGDRTSYTIYF; size: few; V: TRBV7-9; J: TRBJ1-3
CDR3: CASSPGLRTGELFF; size: -; V: TRBV27; J: TRBJ2-2
CDR3: CASSPRGGGLNTIYF; size: few; V: TRBV12-3/TRBV12-4; J: TRBJ1-3
CDR3: CASADRVETQYF; size: -; V: TRBV4-1; J: TRBJ2-5
CDR3: CASSQMRSNSPLHF; size: few; V: TRBV3-1; J: TRBJ1-6
CDR3: CASSRAGVYNEQFF; size: -; V: TRBV18; J: TRBJ2-1
CDR3: CASSPGPDEQYF; size: -; V: TRBV28; J: TRBJ2-7
CDR3: CASSTPTRQYF; size: -; V: TRBV27; J: TRBJ2-7